One sample yielded the 20 T cell receptor beta chains listed below, sequenced in a study of Ad26.COV2.S vaccination and SARS-CoV-2 variants. The assay was immunoSEQ multiplex PCR, and TCRdb's table has in-frame clones only and misses some. The table records a few hundred thousand clones, 80% to 95% of them present only once. The treatment denotes: 19 received Ad26.COV2.S at low or high dose, single or two shots; about 5 received placebo; per-sample allocation not given. Collection of samples fell on day 63 after the first vaccine or placebo injection. Sequencing was performed on peripheral blood, taken in a trial of Ad26.COV2.S vaccine versus placebo. Receptor source: a person between 18 and 59 years old who received the Ad26.COV2.S COVID-19 vaccine or a placebo.

This chain links TRBV3-1 (or the pseudogene TRBV3-2) with TRBJ1-2; 7 bases agree with TRBD1. V shed 4 bases and J 4 bases; nucleotides not matched to a gene: 9. Germline loops: CDR1 LGHDT, CDR2 YNNKEL (reference sequence). The CDR3 sequence is 15 residues long. The CDR3 here is CASSPEQGFPYGYTF. CDR3 DNA sequence: TGTGCCAGCAGCCCCGAACAGGGGTTCCCCTATGGCTACACCTTC.

This clone appeared once. CDR3 residues: CASSYRGQSNSPLHF. For the CDR3, the DNA is TGTGCCAGCAGTTACAGGGGACAGTCTAATTCACCCCTCCACTTT. The chain combines TRBV6-5 with TRBJ1-6; 7 bases line up with TRBD1. The CDR3 has 15 residues. Trimming cost V 2 bases and J 6 bases; bases outside gene matches: 4. Germline CDR1 reads MNHEY; CDR2 reads SVGAGI.

The genes are TRBV5-1 and TRBJ2-7, with no clear D. Germline V gene sequence: CDR1 SGHRS, CDR2 YFSETQ. This CDR3 spans 13 amino acids. V lost 1 base and J 5 bases, leaving 10 bases between the germline ends. CDR3 nucleotide sequence: TGCGCCAGCAGCTTGCCAGTCCTGGACGAGCAGTACTTC. As protein: CASSLPVLDEQYF.

The CDR3 reads CASSSFSGSSHNEQFF. The CDR3 DNA follows: TGTGCCAGCAGCTCGTTTAGCGGGAGTAGTCACAATGAGCAGTTCTTC. This rearrangement joins TRBV7-2 to TRBJ2-1; 9 nucleotides match TRBD2. The length of the CDR3 is 16 residues. CDR1 and CDR2 from the germline V gene are SGHTA and FQGNSA. V lost 4 bases, J lost 5 bases, and 9 bases stayed unmatched.

The V and J genes are TRBV4-3 and TRBJ2-2; D remains ambiguous. The V and J ends lost 0 bases and 4 bases respectively, with 12 bases between them. This CDR3 has 16 residues. Germline V gives CDR1 LGHNA, CDR2 YSLEER. The CDR3 sequence: CASSQDPGTSTGELFF. The CDR3 region has the DNA TGCGCCAGCAGCCAAGATCCGGGCACGAGCACCGGGGAGCTGTTTTTT.

A single count supports this clone. The V gene is TRBV6-5, the J gene TRBJ1-4; 10 bases match TRBD1. Germline V gene data show CDR1 as MNHEY and CDR2 as SVGAGI. CDR3 length: 14 amino acids. The V segment lost 5 bases and the J segment 6 bases; nucleotides outside the gene matches: 3. CDR3 protein: CASSIGTGDEKLFF. The CDR3 region has the DNA TGTGCCAGCAGTATCGGGACAGGGGATGAAAAACTGTTTTTT.

The chain combines TRBV20-1 with TRBJ2-2; TRBD2 matches at 15 bases. V shed 3 bases and J 4 bases; nucleotides not matched to a gene: 12. Germline values: CDR1 DFQATT, CDR2 SNEGSKA (reference sequence). The CDR3 loop spans 19 amino acids. The CDR3 sequence is CSASARGLAGGSGTGELFF. CDR3 DNA sequence: TGCAGTGCTAGTGCCCGGGGACTAGCGGGAGGTTCGGGCACCGGGGAGCTGTTTTTT.

The V gene is TRBV4-2, the J gene TRBJ2-1; no clear D. The germline V gene encodes CDR1 LGHNA and CDR2 YNFKEQ. The V end was cut by 1 base, the J end by 0 bases, with 10 bases between. The CDR3 extends over 16 amino acids. DNA for the CDR3: TGTGCCAGCAGCCAAGCCGGGCAGAGCTCCTACAATGAGCAGTTCTTC. This codes for CASSQAGQSSYNEQFF.

V is TRBV9 and J is TRBJ1-4; D call uncertain. Trimming left V 0 bases short and J 11 bases short, with 17 bases between. The CDR3 sequence is 15 residues long. CDR1 and CDR2 (germline): SGDLS, YYNGEE. CDR3 loop: CASSVGDDPSRKLFF. Here the CDR3 DNA reads TGTGCCAGCAGCGTAGGGGATGACCCCTCAAGGAAACTGTTTTTT.

A few counts support this clone. The chain has TRBV5-6 and TRBJ2-1, with TRBD2 matching 10 bases. This CDR3 comprises 15 residues. Germline CDR1 SGHDT, CDR2 YYEEEE. J was trimmed by 8 bases and V by 4 bases; bases with no gene match: 9. Written as DNA, the CDR3 is TGTGCCAGCAGCAGCGGGACTAGCGTTTACTATGAGCAGTTCTTC. Amino acid sequence: CASSSGTSVYYEQFF. The full variable domain, in which reference TRBV5-6 and TRBJ2-1 provide the parts outside the CDR3, is DAGVTQSPTHLIKTRGQQVTLRCSPKSGHDTVSWYQQALGQGPQFIFQYYEEEERQRGNFPDRFSGHQFPNYSSELNVNALLLGDSALYLCASSSGTSVYYEQFFGPGTRLTVL.

The chain carries TRBV5-8 and TRBJ1-1; D unclear. Trimming removed 5 bases at V and 9 bases at J, with 11 bases between. CDR1 and CDR2 (germline): SGHTS, YDEGEE. The CDR3 consists of 11 residues. CDR3 nucleotide sequence: TGTGCCAGCAGGGACCGGGAACAAGCTTTCTTT. Its protein product is CASRDREQAFF.

V gene TRBV7-9 combines with J gene TRBJ1-3; 7 nucleotides line up with TRBD1. The CDR3 contains 13 residues. CDR1 SEHNR and CDR2 FQNEAQ come from the germline V gene (reference sequence). Trimming removed 6 bases from V and 2 bases from J; junction bases left unmatched: 1. CDR3 bases: TGTGCCAGCAGTCAGGGGGCTGGAAACACCATATATTTT. The encoded protein is CASSQGAGNTIYF.

This chain connects TRBV19 to TRBJ1-2, with 7 bases fitting TRBD1. V shed 3 bases, J shed 0 bases, and the junction held 4 bases outside the gene matches. The CDR3 runs to 15 residues. Germline CDR1 and CDR2: LNHDA and SQIVND (reference sequence). The CDR3 DNA reads TGTGCCAGTAGTATCGGCGGACAGGCTAACTATGGCTACACCTTC. Translated: CASSIGGQANYGYTF.

The chain uses TRBV3-1 (or the pseudogene TRBV3-2) and TRBJ2-5, with 12 bases matching TRBD2. This CDR3 region has 19 residues. Trimming took 2 bases from V and 1 from J; bases not matched to a gene: 11. Germline lookup yields CDR1 LGHDT and CDR2 YNNKEL (reference sequence). The CDR3 sequence: CASSQMASGRAGGQETQYF. In nucleotides, the CDR3 is TGTGCCAGCAGCCAAATGGCTAGCGGGAGGGCCGGGGGCCAAGAGACCCAGTACTTC.

This sequence joins TRBV11-3 and TRBJ1-4; weak D call: TRBD1 (5 bases). The CDR3 is made up of 16 amino acids. The V gene lost 2 bases and the J gene lost 1 base, with 11 bases spanning the gap. Germline V gene lookup returns CDR1 SGHNT and CDR2 YENEEA. CDR3 protein: CASSLLRDLTNEKLFF. The CDR3 bases are TGTGCCAGCAGCTTACTCCGGGACCTAACTAATGAAAAACTGTTTTTT. Full variable domain (missing parts from reference TRBV11-3 and TRBJ1-4): EAGVVQSPRYKIIEKKQPVAFWCNPISGHNTLYWYLQNLGQGPELLIRYENEEAVDDSQLPKDRFSAERLKGVDSTLKIQPAELGDSAVYLCASSLLRDLTNEKLFFGSGTQLSVL.

This chain connects TRBV6-4 to TRBJ1-3; D is unresolved. The CDR3 consists of 16 residues. CDR1 and CDR2 (germline): MRHNA, SNTAGT. Trimming pared 0 bases from V and 0 bases from J, leaving 9 bases between. CDR3 loop: CASSDSKIFSGNTIYF. In nucleotides, the CDR3 is TGTGCCAGCAGTGACTCGAAGATATTCTCTGGAAACACCATATATTTT.

This chain's CDR3 is CATSWGDEQFF. CDR3 sequence (DNA): TGTGCCACCAGCTGGGGGGATGAGCAGTTCTTC. V usage is TRBV24-1 and J usage is TRBJ2-1; perhaps TRBD2 as D (6 bases). CDR1 and CDR2 (germline): KGHDR, SFDVKD. CDR3 length: 11 amino acids. Trimming took 7 bases from V and 8 from J, leaving 8 bases between them.

The J gene is TRBJ2-1, the V gene TRBV7-9; D is perhaps TRBD1 or TRBD2 (5 bases each). Germline CDR1 reads SEHNR; CDR2 reads FQNEAQ (reference sequence). The CDR3 runs 14 residues. Deletions cut 5 bases from V and 4 bases from J, with 12 bases between. The CDR3 nucleotides read TGTGCCAGCAGCGCCCGGGACCAATACAATGAGCAGTTCTTC. This translates into CASSARDQYNEQFF.

The V gene is TRBV28, the J gene TRBJ1-5; D uncertain. Germline V gene sequence: CDR1 MDHEN, CDR2 SYDVKM. Trimming took off 6 bases at V and 2 bases at J, with 17 bases between the two ends. This CDR3 contains 16 residues. CDR3 coding DNA: TGTGCCAGCAGGTTCCCCGGGGAGAGGGGCAATCAGCCCCAGCATTTT. Translated: CASRFPGERGNQPQHF.

About this clone: One end of the junction is discordant with germline, which a read error may explain. The chain joins TRBV6-2 or TRBV6-3 to TRBJ2-7; 10 bases fit TRBD1. Germline lookup yields CDR1 MNHEY and CDR2 SVGEGT. The CDR3 runs 16 residues. CDR3 bases: TGTGCCGGCAGTTTCGGGACAGGGGTGGACTCCTACGAGCAGTACTTC. Its translation: CAGSFGTGVDSYEQYF.